These 25 T cell receptor beta chains came from one sample sequenced in a study of human T cells and chemical hapten exposure. Time point here: patch test 1, 2 weeks after DPC sensitization. Regarding treatment: therapeutic diphenylcyclopropenone sensitization with weekly scalp DPC. TCRdb recomputed calls from the RACE reads with MiXCR, one row per CDR3 protein. The repertoire holds around 99,000 distinct CDR3 sequences, 9.5% to 15% seen once, with over 2% in the top ten. The starting material was whole blood, obtained in connection with sensitization to the hapten diphenylcyclopropenone (DPC). The origin of the receptors is a woman aged 40 to 55 with alopecia areata. Some clones in this sample may be carry-over from other donors' samples.

The chain employs TRBV24-1 and TRBJ1-5; no definite D call. The V and J ends lost 5 bases and 0 bases respectively, with 7 bases between them. CDR3 length: 14 residues. Germline CDR1 KGHDR, CDR2 SFDVKD. In DNA, the CDR3 is TGTGCCACCAGTGCCCGGTATAGCAATCAGCCCCAGCATTTT. Its protein is CATSARYSNQPQHF.

J is TRBJ2-1 and V is TRBV7-2, with TRBD2 as a possible D gene (6 bases). Trimming removed 6 bases at V and 13 bases at J, with 28 bases between. In germline, CDR1 is SGHTA, CDR2 FQGNSA. CDR3 size: 16 residues. The CDR3 DNA reads TGTGCCAGCAGTTCCTCGGGGGTAGACGGGAAGCGGTACCAGTTCTTC. It is translated as CASSSSGVDGKRYQFF.

This clonotype was counted only a few times. V and J are TRBV27 and TRBJ2-7; the D is unclear. Trimming cost V 3 bases and J 3 bases, with 12 bases left between them. Per the germline V gene, CDR1 is MNHEY and CDR2 is SMNVEV (reference sequence). This CDR3 region has 14 residues. Written as DNA, the CDR3 is TGTGCCAGCAGTTTTAGCACGGCTGGCTACGAGCAGTACTTC. Amino acid sequence: CASSFSTAGYEQYF.

This clonotype was observed a few times. V usage is TRBV18 and J usage is TRBJ1-5; 9 bases line up with TRBD1. The germline CDR1 and CDR2 sequences are KGHSH and LQKENI. There are 16 residues in the CDR3. V lost 2 bases to trimming and J lost 5 bases; unmatched junction nucleotides: 7. The CDR3 bases are TGTGCCAGCTCACCAAAGGACAGGGGAGTGGATCAGCCCCAGCATTTT. Encoded protein: CASSPKDRGVDQPQHF.

This clonotype was recorded a few times. V gene TRBV20-1 combines with J gene TRBJ2-3, with D unresolved. This CDR3 comprises 14 residues. Germline CDR1 DFQATT, CDR2 SNEGSKA (reference sequence). Between the trimmed V and J ends, which lost 6 bases and 0 bases, there was a span of 13 bases. CDR3 residues: CSAPYMASTDTQYF. The DNA of the CDR3 is TGCAGTGCCCCTTACATGGCTAGCACAGATACGCAGTATTTT.

The gene calls are TRBV12-3 or TRBV12-4 and TRBJ2-2; TRBD1 might be the D (6 bases). This CDR3 contains 14 residues. V was clipped by 5 bases and J by 4 bases, with 11 bases between them. The CDR3 nucleotides read TGTGCCAGCAGTCCACAGGGAAGCACCGGGGAGCTGTTTTTT. It specifies CASSPQGSTGELFF.

The V call is TRBV10-3, the J call TRBJ1-5; D is possibly TRBD1 (5 bases). In germline, CDR1 is ENHRY, CDR2 SYGVKD. The CDR3 covers 18 residues. V was shortened by 5 bases and J by 0 bases, with 20 bases between the two germline ends. This chain's CDR3 is CAISPGGSDSYSNQPQHF. CDR3 nucleotide sequence: TGTGCCATCAGTCCGGGGGGAAGTGACAGTTATAGCAATCAGCCCCAGCATTTT.

This clonotype has just a few counts. The genes are TRBV11-2 and TRBJ2-1; 13 nucleotides match TRBD2. The CDR3 contains 20 residues. Germline assignment: CDR1 SGHAT and CDR2 FQNNGV. Germline trimming cut 4 bases from V and 3 bases from J; bases unmatched to any gene: 15. The CDR3 reads CASSSQTSGRPGGDYNEQFF. The CDR3 DNA follows: TGTGCCAGCAGCTCCCAGACTAGCGGGAGGCCTGGGGGGGACTACAATGAGCAGTTCTTC.

V is TRBV18 and J is TRBJ1-1, with TRBD1 matching 7 bases. This CDR3 is 15 amino acids long. V was clipped by 4 bases and J by 1 base; unmatched bases: 6. From germline, CDR1 is KGHSH and CDR2 LQKENI. The CDR3 coding sequence is TGTGCCAGCTCACAAGGACAGGCTAGGAACACTGAAGCTTTCTTT. Its protein product is CASSQGQARNTEAFF.

This clonotype was seen a handful of times. The V and J genes are TRBV3-1 and TRBJ2-2, with 8 positions matching TRBD2. The junction had 14 bases not matched to a gene; V was cut back by 1 base and J by 4 bases. CDR1 and CDR2 (germline): LGHDT, YNNKEL (reference sequence). This CDR3 spans 19 amino acids. The CDR3 nucleotides read TGTGCCAGCAGCCAAGGTTTTTTAGCGGGAAATGGCGGCACCGGGGAGCTGTTTTTT. Protein sequence: CASSQGFLAGNGGTGELFF.

This clonotype has just a few counts. This rearrangement joins TRBV4-3 to TRBJ2-1; possible D gene TRBD1, 5 bases. This CDR3 is built from 13 residues. V was trimmed by 1 base and J by 12 bases, leaving 13 bases between them. The germline V gene has CDR1 LGHNA and CDR2 YSLEER. The CDR3 protein is CASSQAPATGQFF. The CDR3 DNA reads as TGCGCCAGCAGCCAAGCTCCGGCTACAGGGCAGTTCTTC.

Only a few counts were recorded for this clonotype. The chain uses TRBV6-2 or TRBV6-3 and TRBJ1-2; perhaps TRBD1 as D (6 bases). Trimming removed 2 bases at V and 2 bases at J, with 12 bases between. The CDR3 consists of 15 residues. CDR1 MNHEY and CDR2 SVGEGT come from the germline V gene. CDR3 loop: CASSYAQGRNYGYTF. DNA of the CDR3: TGTGCCAGCAGTTACGCTCAGGGGAGGAACTATGGCTACACCTTC.

This clonotype was seen only a few times. The chain couples TRBV12-5 to TRBJ1-1, with D possibly TRBD1 on 5 matching bases. Germline CDR1 is LGHNT and CDR2 is FRNRAP. There are 13 residues in the CDR3. With 5 bases removed from V and 0 bases from J, the gap between germline ends came to 7 bases. CDR3 coding DNA: TGTGCTAGTGGTCTGGGGGTGAACACTGAAGCTTTCTTT. Amino acids: CASGLGVNTEAFF.

The chain has TRBV6-5 and TRBJ1-4, with D uncertain. The germline CDR1 and CDR2 sequences are MNHEY and SVGAGI. Trimming shortened V by 0 bases and J by 6 bases, and 14 bases separated the two germline ends. The CDR3 runs to 16 residues. CDR3 DNA: TGTGCCAGCAGTTACTCGGCCGGACCCTTATATGAAAAACTGTTTTTT. This encodes CASSYSAGPLYEKLFF.

In its sample, this clonotype was seen many times. The CDR3 DNA sequence: TGCAGCGTTGGGCAGCAGGGCGATCAGCCCCAGCATTTT. Its protein is CSVGQQGDQPQHF. The chain recombines TRBV29-1 with TRBJ1-5, with D perhaps TRBD1 (5 bases). Per the germline V gene, CDR1 is SQVTM and CDR2 is ANQGSEA. Trimming removed 4 bases from V and 5 bases from J, with 12 bases in between. The CDR3 has 13 amino acids.

This clonotype was detected many times. The genes are TRBV7-2 and TRBJ2-3; D ambiguous. Between the trimmed V and J ends, which lost 5 bases and 2 bases, there was a span of 5 bases. CDR3 length equals 12 residues. CDR1 is SGHTA and CDR2 is FQGNSA in the germline V gene. The CDR3 region has the DNA TGTGCCAGCAGCCCCCCCACAGATACGCAGTATTTT. It specifies CASSPPTDTQYF.

This clonotype was detected a few times. V gene TRBV12-3 or TRBV12-4 combines with J gene TRBJ2-7, with D possibly matching TRBD2 (6 bases). The CDR3 contains 14 residues. V lost 5 bases, J lost 5 bases, and 16 bases lay in between. CDR3 amino acids: CASSRPGLFDEQYF. For the CDR3, the DNA is TGTGCCAGCAGTCGACCGGGACTCTTTGACGAGCAGTACTTC.

The chain combines TRBV20-1 with TRBJ2-3; D is perhaps TRBD1 (5 bases). Germline CDR1 is DFQATT and CDR2 is SNEGSKA (reference sequence). V lost 2 bases and J lost 1, with 16 bases in between. The CDR3 is 16 residues long. The CDR3 DNA reads TGCAGTGCTAGATCCCCGTCCGCAGGGCGCACAGATACGCAGTATTTT. Its translation is CSARSPSAGRTDTQYF.

The V and J genes are TRBV29-1 and TRBJ2-7; 10 nucleotides match TRBD2. The CDR3 has 14 residues. The junction had 6 bases not matched to a gene; V was cut back by 6 bases and J by 1 base. Germline values: CDR1 SQVTM, CDR2 ANQGSEA. In nucleotides, the CDR3 is TGCAGCGTCGGGCCTAGCGGGAGTTCCTACGAGCAGTACTTC. The encoded protein is CSVGPSGSSYEQYF.

This clonotype was found many times. The genes are TRBV7-3 and TRBJ2-2; 8 bases match TRBD2. Trimming removed 6 bases from V and 6 bases from J; junction bases left unmatched: 3. The CDR3 extends over 13 amino acids. The V gene's germline CDR1 is SGHTA and CDR2 FQGTGA. The CDR3 here is CASRLGRAGELFF. CDR3 DNA: TGTGCCAGCAGGCTCGGGAGGGCCGGGGAGCTGTTTTTT.

J is TRBJ2-4 and V is TRBV6-2 or TRBV6-3, with D unclear. V lost 6 bases and J 0 bases, leaving 9 bases between the germline ends. CDR1 and CDR2 (germline): MNHEY, SVGEGT. This CDR3 has 14 residues. The CDR3 DNA reads as TGTGCCAGCAGCCCCGCTGTAGCCAAAAACATTCAGTACTTC. Amino acid sequence: CASSPAVAKNIQYF.

There are a few counts of this clonotype. This chain uses TRBV29-1 with TRBJ2-5; D perhaps matches TRBD2 (6 bases). CDR3 length: 13 residues. Per germline, CDR1 SQVTM and CDR2 ANQGSEA. The germline V and J ends were trimmed by 7 bases and 2 bases, with 14 bases remaining between them. Here the CDR3 reads CSGGDLLQETQYF. DNA of the CDR3: TGCAGCGGGGGGGACTTACTACAAGAGACCCAGTACTTC.

The chain recombines TRBV6-2 or TRBV6-3 with TRBJ2-2; no clear D. The V gene lost 7 bases and the J gene lost 5 bases, with 11 bases spanning the gap. CDR1 and CDR2 from the germline V gene are MNHEY and SVGEGT. This CDR3 spans 13 amino acids. The CDR3 DNA reads TGTGCCAGCACCCTCATCTCGACCGGGGAGCTGTTTTTT. This sequence encodes CASTLISTGELFF.

The V call is TRBV6-2 or TRBV6-3, the J call TRBJ2-7; TRBD2 matches at 9 bases. The CDR3 is made up of 12 amino acids. Germline V lookup: CDR1 MNHEY, CDR2 SVGEGT. Written as DNA, the CDR3 is TGTTCTGCGGGAGGGCCCGTCCACGAGCAGTACTTC. Its protein is CSAGGPVHEQYF.

This clonotype is medium-sized by share. This sequence joins TRBV29-1 and TRBJ1-1; D remains ambiguous. Germline CDR1 and CDR2: SQVTM and ANQGSEA. The CDR3 loop spans 12 amino acids. The V end lost 0 bases, the J end lost 8 bases, and 10 bases lay between the germline ends. This chain's CDR3 is CSVEDGSREAFF. CDR3 bases: TGCAGCGTTGAAGATGGGTCCAGAGAAGCTTTCTTT.